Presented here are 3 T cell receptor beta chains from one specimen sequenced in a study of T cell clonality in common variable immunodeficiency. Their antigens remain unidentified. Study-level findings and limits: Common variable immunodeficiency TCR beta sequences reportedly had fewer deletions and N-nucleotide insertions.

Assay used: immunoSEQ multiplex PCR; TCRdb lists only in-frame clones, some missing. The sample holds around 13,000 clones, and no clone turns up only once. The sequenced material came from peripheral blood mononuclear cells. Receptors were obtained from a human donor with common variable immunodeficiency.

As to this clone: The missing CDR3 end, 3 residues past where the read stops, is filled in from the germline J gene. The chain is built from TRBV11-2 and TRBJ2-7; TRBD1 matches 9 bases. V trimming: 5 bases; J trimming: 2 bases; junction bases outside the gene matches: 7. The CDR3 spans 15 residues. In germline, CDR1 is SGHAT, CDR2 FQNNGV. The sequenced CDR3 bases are TGTGCCAGCAGCATTGACAGGGGGAAGGCCTACGAG. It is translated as CASSIDRGKAYE. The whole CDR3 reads CASSIDRGKAYEQYF.

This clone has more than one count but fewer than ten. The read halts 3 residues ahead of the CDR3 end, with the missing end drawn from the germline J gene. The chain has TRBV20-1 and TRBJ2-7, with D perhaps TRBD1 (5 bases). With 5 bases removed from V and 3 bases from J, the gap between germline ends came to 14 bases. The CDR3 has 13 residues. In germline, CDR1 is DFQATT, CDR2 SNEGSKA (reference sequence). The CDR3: CSAVRQGLYEQYF. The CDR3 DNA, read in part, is TGCAGTGCTGTACGGCAGGGCCTCTACGAG.

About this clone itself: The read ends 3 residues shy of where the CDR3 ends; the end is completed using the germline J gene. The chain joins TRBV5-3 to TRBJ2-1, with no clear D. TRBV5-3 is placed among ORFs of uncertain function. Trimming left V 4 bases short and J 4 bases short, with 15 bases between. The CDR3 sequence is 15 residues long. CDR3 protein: CARSAALALYNEQFF. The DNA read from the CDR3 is TGTGCCAGAAGCGCCGCGTTAGCATTGTACAATGAG.